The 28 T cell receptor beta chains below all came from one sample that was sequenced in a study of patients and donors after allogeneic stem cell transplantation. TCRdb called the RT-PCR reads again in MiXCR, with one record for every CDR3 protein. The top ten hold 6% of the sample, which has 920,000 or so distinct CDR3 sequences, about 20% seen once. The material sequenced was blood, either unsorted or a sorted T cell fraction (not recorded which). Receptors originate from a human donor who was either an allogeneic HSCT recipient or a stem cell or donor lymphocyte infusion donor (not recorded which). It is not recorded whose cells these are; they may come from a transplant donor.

CDR3 in DNA: TGTGCCAGCAGCGTAGTCGGATCCGAGACCCAGTACTTC. Its translation is CASSVVGSETQYF. This chain uses TRBV9 with TRBJ2-5; D is uncertain. V lost 0 bases to trimming and J lost 5 bases, with 8 bases between them. Germline-derived CDR1 and CDR2 are SGDLS and YYNGEE. This CDR3 comprises 13 residues.

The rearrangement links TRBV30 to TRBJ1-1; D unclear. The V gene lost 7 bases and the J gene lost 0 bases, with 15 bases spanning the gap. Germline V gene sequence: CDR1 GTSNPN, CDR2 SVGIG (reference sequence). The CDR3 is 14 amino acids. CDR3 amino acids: CASHNGRLNTEAFF. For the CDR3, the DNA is TGTGCCTCCCACAATGGGAGGCTGAACACTGAAGCTTTCTTT.

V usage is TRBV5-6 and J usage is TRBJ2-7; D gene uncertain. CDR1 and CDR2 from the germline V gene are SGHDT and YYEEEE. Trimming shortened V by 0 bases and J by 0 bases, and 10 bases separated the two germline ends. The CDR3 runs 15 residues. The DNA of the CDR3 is TGTGCCAGCAGCTTGGGACCGACCACCTCCTACGAGCAGTACTTC. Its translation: CASSLGPTTSYEQYF.

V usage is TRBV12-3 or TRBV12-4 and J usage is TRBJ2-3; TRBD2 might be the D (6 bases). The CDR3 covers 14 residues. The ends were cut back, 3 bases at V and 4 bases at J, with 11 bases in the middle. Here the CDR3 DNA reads TGTGCCAGCAGTTTCGGAGGGAACTCAGATACGCAGTATTTT. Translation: CASSFGGNSDTQYF.

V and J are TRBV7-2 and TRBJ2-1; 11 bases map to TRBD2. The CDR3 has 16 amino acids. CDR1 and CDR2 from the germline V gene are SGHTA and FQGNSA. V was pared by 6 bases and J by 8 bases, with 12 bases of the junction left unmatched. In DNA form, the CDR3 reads TGTGCCAGCAGAAGTTTTAGCGGGGGGGCAGTCGATGAGCAGTTCTTC. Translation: CASRSFSGGAVDEQFF.

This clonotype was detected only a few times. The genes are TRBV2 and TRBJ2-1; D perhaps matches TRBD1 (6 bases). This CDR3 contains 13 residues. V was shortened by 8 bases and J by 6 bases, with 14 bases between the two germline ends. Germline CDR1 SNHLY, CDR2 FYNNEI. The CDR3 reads CASDTGKANEQFF. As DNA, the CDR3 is TGTGCCAGCGATACAGGGAAGGCCAATGAGCAGTTCTTC.

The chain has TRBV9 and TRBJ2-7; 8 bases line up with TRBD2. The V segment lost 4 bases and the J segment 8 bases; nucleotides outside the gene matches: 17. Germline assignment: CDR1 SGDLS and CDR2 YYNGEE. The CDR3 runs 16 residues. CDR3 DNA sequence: TGTGCCAGCAGCCAATTAGCGGGGAGCCAGGGGAGCCAGCAGTACTTC. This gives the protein CASSQLAGSQGSQQYF.

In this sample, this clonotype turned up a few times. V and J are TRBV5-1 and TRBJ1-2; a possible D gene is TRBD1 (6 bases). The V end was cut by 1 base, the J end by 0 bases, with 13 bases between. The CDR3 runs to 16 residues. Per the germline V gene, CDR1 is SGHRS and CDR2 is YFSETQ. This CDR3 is CASSLRWDTANYGYTF. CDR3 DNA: TGCGCCAGCAGCTTGAGGTGGGACACCGCTAACTATGGCTACACCTTC.

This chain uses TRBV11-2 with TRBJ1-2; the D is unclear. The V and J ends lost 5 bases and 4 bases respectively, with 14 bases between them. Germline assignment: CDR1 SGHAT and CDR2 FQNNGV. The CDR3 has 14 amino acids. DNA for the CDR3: TGTGCCAGCAGCCGCGAGGAGGGAAGCTATGGCTACACCTTC. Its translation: CASSREEGSYGYTF.

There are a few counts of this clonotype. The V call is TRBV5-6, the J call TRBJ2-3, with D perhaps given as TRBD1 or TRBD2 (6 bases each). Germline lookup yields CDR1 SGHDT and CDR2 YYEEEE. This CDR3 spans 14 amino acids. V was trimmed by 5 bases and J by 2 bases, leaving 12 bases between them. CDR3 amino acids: CASRERGDTDTQYF. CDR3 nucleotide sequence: TGTGCCAGCAGGGAAAGGGGGGACACAGATACGCAGTATTTT.

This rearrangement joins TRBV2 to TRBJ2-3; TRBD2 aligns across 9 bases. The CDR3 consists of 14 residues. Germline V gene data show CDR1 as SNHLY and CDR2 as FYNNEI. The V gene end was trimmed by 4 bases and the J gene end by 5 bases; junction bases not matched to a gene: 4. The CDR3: CASSASGVGDTQYF. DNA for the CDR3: TGTGCCAGCAGTGCTAGCGGGGTAGGAGATACGCAGTATTTT. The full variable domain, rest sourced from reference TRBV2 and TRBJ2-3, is EPEVTQTPSHQVTQMGQEVILRCVPISNHLYFYWYRQILGQKVEFLVSFYNNEISEKSEIFDDQFSVERPDGSNFTLKIRSTKLEDSAMYFCASSASGVGDTQYFGPGTRLTVL.

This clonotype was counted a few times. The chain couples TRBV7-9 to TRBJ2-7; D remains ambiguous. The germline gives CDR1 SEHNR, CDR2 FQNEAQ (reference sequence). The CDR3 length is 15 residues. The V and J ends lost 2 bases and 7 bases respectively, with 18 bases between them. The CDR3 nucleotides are TGTGCCAGCAGCTTAAATCAGGTTTCCTCTTGGGAGCAGTACTTC. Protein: CASSLNQVSSWEQYF. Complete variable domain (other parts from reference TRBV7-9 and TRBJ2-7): DTGVSQNPRHKITKRGQNVTFRCDPISEHNRLYWYRQTLGQGPEFLTYFQNEAQLEKSRLLSDRFSAERPKGSFSTLEIQRTEQGDSAMYLCASSLNQVSSWEQYFGPGTRLTVT.

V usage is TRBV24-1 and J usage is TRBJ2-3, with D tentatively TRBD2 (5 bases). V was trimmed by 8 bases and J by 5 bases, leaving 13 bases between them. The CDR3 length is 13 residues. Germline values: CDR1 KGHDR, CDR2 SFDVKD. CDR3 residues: CATNDRGEDTQYF. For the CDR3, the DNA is TGTGCCACCAACGACCGGGGAGAAGATACGCAGTATTTT.

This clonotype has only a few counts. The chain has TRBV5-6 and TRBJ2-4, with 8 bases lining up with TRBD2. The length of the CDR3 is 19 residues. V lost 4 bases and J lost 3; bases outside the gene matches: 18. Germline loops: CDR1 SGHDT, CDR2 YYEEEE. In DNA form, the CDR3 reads TGTGCCAGCAGCCTAATCCCAGCGGGAGTGGGATCAGTCAAAAACATTCAGTACTTC. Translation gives CASSLIPAGVGSVKNIQYF.

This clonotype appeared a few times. CDR3 amino acids: CASTLRGGELFF. CDR3 nucleotides: TGTGCCAGCACCCTCCGGGGCGGGGAGCTGTTTTTT. The chain joins TRBV12-3 or TRBV12-4 to TRBJ2-2; D is possibly TRBD2 (5 bases). This CDR3 contains 12 residues. V lost 7 bases and J 7 bases, leaving 10 bases between the germline ends.

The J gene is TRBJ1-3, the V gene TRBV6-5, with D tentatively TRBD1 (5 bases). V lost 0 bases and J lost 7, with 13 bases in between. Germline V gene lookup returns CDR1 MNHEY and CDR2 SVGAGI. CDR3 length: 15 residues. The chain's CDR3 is CASSYSKGWGNTIYF. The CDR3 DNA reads TGTGCCAGCAGTTACTCGAAGGGGTGGGGGAACACCATATATTTT.

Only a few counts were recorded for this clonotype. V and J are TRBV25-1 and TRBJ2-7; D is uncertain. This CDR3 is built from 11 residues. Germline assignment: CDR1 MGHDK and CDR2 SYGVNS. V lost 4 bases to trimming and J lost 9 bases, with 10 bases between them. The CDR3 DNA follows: TGTGCCAGCAGTGGGGCCCAGAGGCAGTACTTC. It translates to CASSGAQRQYF.

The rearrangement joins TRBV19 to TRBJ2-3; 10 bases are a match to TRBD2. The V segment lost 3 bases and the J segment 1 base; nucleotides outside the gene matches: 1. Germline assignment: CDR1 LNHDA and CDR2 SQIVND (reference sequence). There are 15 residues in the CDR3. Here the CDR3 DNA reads TGTGCCAGTAGTATTACTAGCGGGGGCACAGATACGCAGTATTTT. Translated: CASSITSGGTDTQYF.

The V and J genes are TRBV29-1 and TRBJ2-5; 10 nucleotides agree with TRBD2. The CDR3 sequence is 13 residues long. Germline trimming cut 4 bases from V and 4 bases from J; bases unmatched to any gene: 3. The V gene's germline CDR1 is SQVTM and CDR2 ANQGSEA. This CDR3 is CSVVLAGSETQYF. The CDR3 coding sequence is TGCAGCGTTGTACTAGCGGGATCAGAGACCCAGTACTTC.

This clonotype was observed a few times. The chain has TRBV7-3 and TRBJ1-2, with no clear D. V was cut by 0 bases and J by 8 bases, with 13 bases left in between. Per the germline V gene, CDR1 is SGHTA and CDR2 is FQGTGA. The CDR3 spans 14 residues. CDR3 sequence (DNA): TGTGCCAGCAGCTTAACGACGGGAATGGGCGGCTACACCTTC. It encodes CASSLTTGMGGYTF.

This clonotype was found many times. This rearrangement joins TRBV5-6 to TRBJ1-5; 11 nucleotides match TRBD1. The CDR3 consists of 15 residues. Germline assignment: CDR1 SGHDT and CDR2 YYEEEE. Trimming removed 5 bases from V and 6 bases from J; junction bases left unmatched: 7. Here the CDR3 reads CASSLAGTGGQPQHF. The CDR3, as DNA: TGTGCCAGCAGTTTAGCCGGGACAGGGGGTCAGCCCCAGCATTTT.

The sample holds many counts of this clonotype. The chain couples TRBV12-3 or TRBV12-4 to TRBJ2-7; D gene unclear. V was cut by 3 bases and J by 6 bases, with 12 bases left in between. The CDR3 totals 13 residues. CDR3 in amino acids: CASSLITSGEQYF. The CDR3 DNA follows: TGTGCCAGCAGTTTGATAACATCGGGCGAGCAGTACTTC.

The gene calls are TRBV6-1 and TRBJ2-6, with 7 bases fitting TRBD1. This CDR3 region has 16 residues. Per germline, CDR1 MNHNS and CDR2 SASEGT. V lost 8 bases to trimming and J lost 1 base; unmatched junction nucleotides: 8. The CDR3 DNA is TGTGCCAGCGCCGGGACAGCTAATTCTGGGGCCAACGTCCTGACTTTC. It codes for CASAGTANSGANVLTF.

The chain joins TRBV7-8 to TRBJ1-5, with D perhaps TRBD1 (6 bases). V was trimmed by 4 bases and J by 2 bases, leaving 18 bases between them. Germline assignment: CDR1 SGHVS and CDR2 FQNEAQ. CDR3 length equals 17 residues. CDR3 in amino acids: CASSSGAGARGNQPQHF. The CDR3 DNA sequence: TGTGCCAGCAGCTCCGGGGCGGGGGCCCGGGGCAATCAGCCCCAGCATTTT.

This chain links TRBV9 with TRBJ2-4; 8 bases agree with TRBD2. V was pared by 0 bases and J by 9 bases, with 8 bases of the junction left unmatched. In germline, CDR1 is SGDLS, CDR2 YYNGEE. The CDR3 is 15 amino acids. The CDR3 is CASSVEGGGPRIQYF. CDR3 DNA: TGTGCCAGCAGCGTAGAGGGCGGGGGGCCGCGCATTCAGTACTTC.

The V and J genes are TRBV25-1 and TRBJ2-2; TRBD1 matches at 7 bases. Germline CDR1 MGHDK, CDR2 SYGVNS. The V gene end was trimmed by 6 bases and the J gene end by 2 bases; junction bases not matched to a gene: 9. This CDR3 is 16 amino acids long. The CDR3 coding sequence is TGTGCCAGCAGGGGGCTGGGACAGTTTAACACCGGGGAGCTGTTTTTT. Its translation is CASRGLGQFNTGELFF.

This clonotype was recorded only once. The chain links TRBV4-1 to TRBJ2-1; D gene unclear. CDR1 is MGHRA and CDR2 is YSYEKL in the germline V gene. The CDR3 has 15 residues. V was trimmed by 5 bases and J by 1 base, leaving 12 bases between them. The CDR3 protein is CASSVLELSYNEQFF. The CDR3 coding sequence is TGCGCCAGCAGCGTCCTGGAGCTATCCTACAATGAGCAGTTCTTC.

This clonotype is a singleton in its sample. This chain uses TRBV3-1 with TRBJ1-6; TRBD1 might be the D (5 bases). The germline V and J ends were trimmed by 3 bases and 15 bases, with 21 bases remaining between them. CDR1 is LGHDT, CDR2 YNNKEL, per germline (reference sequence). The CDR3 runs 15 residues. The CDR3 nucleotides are TGTGCCAGCAGCCATACAGAGTCGGGGCGGATGCACCTCCACTTT. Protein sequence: CASSHTESGRMHLHF.